This T cell receptor beta chain was sequenced during a study of cytomegalovirus exposure and HLA in healthy donors. Whole-study results and caveats: Some highly shared sequence variants likely arose as a pipeline artifact.

The PCR used 60 Vbeta and 13 Jbeta primers. Data came from immunoSEQ multiplex PCR; TCRdb stores just in-frame clones and leaves some out. The table records 150,000 to 200,000 clones, about 80% of them present only once. The table lists this clone with a count of one. Its antigen is unidentified. There are 13 residues in the CDR3. The germline gives CDR1 ENHRY, CDR2 SYGVKD. The ends lost 10 bases at V and 3 bases at J; junction bases unmatched: 6. The specimen sequenced was PBMCs. The chain has TRBV10-3 and TRBJ2-1, with 7 bases that match TRBD2. The TCR comes from a woman between 50 and 59 years old in good health and CMV-seronegative. In nucleotides, the CDR3 is TGTGCCACCACGGGAGGTTTCTACAATGAGCAGTTCTTC. Its translation is CATTGGFYNEQFF.